Following are 15 T cell receptor beta chains from one sample sequenced in a study of T cells in Graves' hyperthyroidism and ophthalmopathy. It was RNA transcripts that yielded the amplified TCR beta CDR3 regions. TCR CDR3 underwent first-round RT-PCR with the HTBI primer set. One entry per CDR3 protein, called by TCRdb with MiXCR from the multiplex PCR reads. The sample contains 550,000 to 700,000 distinct CDR3 sequences, approximately 14% of which appear only once. The material sequenced was blood. Receptors originate from a woman between 40 and 55 years old with Graves' ophthalmopathy.

In this sample, this clonotype turned up a few times. The gene calls are TRBV3-1 and TRBJ1-1, with D possibly being TRBD1 (5 bases). The V end lost 1 base, the J end lost 4 bases, and 10 bases lay between the germline ends. The CDR3 is made up of 14 amino acids. Germline V gene data show CDR1 as LGHDT and CDR2 as YNNKEL (reference sequence). CDR3 bases: TGTGCCAGCAGCCAAGCGCAGGGCGGCACTGAAGCTTTCTTT. Protein sequence: CASSQAQGGTEAFF.

This clonotype was recorded once. A much more abundant neighbour one base away suggests this may be a read error. V is TRBV30 and J is TRBJ1-5; no clear D. CDR1 GTSNPN and CDR2 SVGIG come from the germline V gene (reference sequence). CDR3 length: 14 amino acids. Between the trimmed V and J ends, which lost 1 base and 0 bases, there was a span of 7 bases. CDR3 residues: CAWSGVFSNQPQHF. For the CDR3, the DNA is TGTGCCTGGAGTGGGGTGTTTAGCAATCAGCCCCAGCATTTT.

This clonotype was picked up many times. This chain connects TRBV6-1 to TRBJ1-2; 7 bases align to TRBD1. This CDR3 contains 14 residues. The J segment lost 4 bases and the V segment lost 4 bases, leaving 6 bases of the junction unmatched. CDR1 is MNHNS, CDR2 SASEGT, per germline. In DNA, the CDR3 is TGTGCCAGCAGTGCGGCGGGACAGATCTATGGCTACACCTTC. Translation: CASSAAGQIYGYTF.

This clonotype was observed at least ten times. The V gene is TRBV24-1, the J gene TRBJ2-5; TRBD1 aligns across 7 bases. After removal of 4 bases from V and 5 bases from J, the junction contained 6 bases not matched to a gene. CDR3 length equals 14 residues. Germline loops: CDR1 KGHDR, CDR2 SFDVKD. DNA of the CDR3: TGTGCCACCAGTGAGATGGACAGGATGGAGACCCAGTACTTC. It yields the protein CATSEMDRMETQYF.

The chain couples TRBV6-2 or TRBV6-3 to TRBJ1-3; the D gene is possibly TRBD1 (5 bases). The CDR3 totals 13 residues. Germline CDR1 MNHEY, CDR2 SVGEGT. Trimming left V 7 bases short and J 4 bases short, with 11 bases between. CDR3 DNA: TGTGCCAGCATGCACGACAGCGGAAACACCATATATTTT. This encodes CASMHDSGNTIYF.

This clonotype was seen repeatedly, ten times or more. V is TRBV12-1 and J is TRBJ2-6; the listed D gene, TRBD2, was not tested against the DNA. TRBV12-1 is described as a pseudogene. The CDR3 has 22 amino acids. CDR3 protein: CASSFLWGQSSGTHSGANVLTF. The CDR3, as DNA: TGTGCCAGCAGCTTTTTATGGGGCCAGAGTAGCGGAACTCACTCTGGGGCCAACGTCCTGACTTTC.

At least ten counts were recorded for this clonotype. J is TRBJ2-7 and V is TRBV10-3; 10 bases are shared with TRBD2. V trimming: 3 bases; J trimming: 3 bases; junction bases outside the gene matches: 5. Germline-derived CDR1 and CDR2 are ENHRY and SYGVKD. There are 15 residues in the CDR3. The CDR3 bases are TGTGCCATCAGTGATACGCTAGCGGGGGACTACGAGCAGTACTTC. Encoded protein: CAISDTLAGDYEQYF.

The sample holds many counts of this clonotype. The chain carries TRBV28 and TRBJ1-5, with D possibly TRBD1 on 6 matching bases. Germline CDR1 MDHEN, CDR2 SYDVKM. V lost 6 bases, J lost 6 bases, and 12 bases lay in between. There are 13 residues in the CDR3. The CDR3 region has the DNA TGTGCCAGCAGCCGACAGGATCGTCAGCCCCAGCATTTT. This gives the protein CASSRQDRQPQHF.

This chain links TRBV7-3 with TRBJ2-7; 7 bases match TRBD1. CDR3 length: 15 amino acids. CDR1 and CDR2 from the germline V gene are SGHTA and FQGTGA. The V gene end was trimmed by 3 bases and the J gene end by 0 bases; junction bases not matched to a gene: 5. The CDR3 loop reads CASSFWDSLSYEQYF. The CDR3 region has the DNA TGTGCCAGCAGCTTCTGGGACAGCCTCTCCTACGAGCAGTACTTC.

This clonotype was found many times. V and J are TRBV7-2 and TRBJ2-7; no reliable D call. The CDR3 loop spans 14 amino acids. V shed 0 bases and J shed 3 bases, with 9 bases lying between them. CDR1 is SGHTA, CDR2 FQGNSA, per germline. CDR3 in amino acids: CASSLAPRIYEQYF. The CDR3 DNA reads TGTGCCAGCAGCTTAGCACCTAGGATCTACGAGCAGTACTTC.

This clonotype was recorded once. The chain has TRBV20-1 and TRBJ2-5; D possibly corresponds to TRBD2 (6 bases). Germline V gene sequence: CDR1 DFQATT, CDR2 SNEGSKA (reference sequence). The CDR3 runs to 15 residues. V dropped 5 bases and J dropped 4 bases, with 20 bases sitting between them. CDR3 loop: CSAVSGSYGGETQYF. The CDR3 nucleotides read TGCAGTGCTGTTTCCGGGAGTTACGGGGGAGAGACCCAGTACTTC.

The chain uses TRBV6-5 and TRBJ2-5; 9 bases fit TRBD2. Germline V CDR1 and CDR2: MNHEY, SVGAGI. Germline trimming cut 2 bases from V and 4 bases from J; bases unmatched to any gene: 2. This CDR3 has 14 residues. The CDR3 reads CASSYPSGTETQYF. The DNA for the CDR3 is TGTGCCAGCAGTTACCCTAGCGGGACAGAGACCCAGTACTTC.

This clonotype has a handful of counts. The chain is built from TRBV6-2 or TRBV6-3 and TRBJ2-7; 13 bases line up with TRBD2. CDR1 is MNHEY and CDR2 is SVGEGT in the germline V gene. V lost 6 bases, J lost 0 bases, and 5 bases stayed unmatched. The CDR3 totals 16 residues. As DNA, the CDR3 is TGTGCCAGCAGCGGGACTAGCGGGACTCTCTCCTACGAGCAGTACTTC. This encodes CASSGTSGTLSYEQYF.

Many counts were recorded for this clonotype. The chain combines TRBV28 with TRBJ2-4; tentatively, D is TRBD1 or TRBD2 (5 bases each). Trimming took off 5 bases at V and 12 bases at J, with 14 bases between the two ends. Germline V gene lookup returns CDR1 MDHEN and CDR2 SYDVKM. This CDR3 region has 12 residues. For the CDR3, the DNA is TGTGCCAGCAGTCAGGGACGAACGACTCAGTACTTC. Amino acid sequence: CASSQGRTTQYF. The variable domain in full, completed from reference TRBV28 and TRBJ2-4, reads DVKVTQSSRYLVKRTGEKVFLECVQDMDHENMFWYRQDPGLGLRLIYFSYDVKMKEKGDIPEGYSVSREKKERFSLILESASTNQTSMYLCASSQGRTTQYFGAGTRLSVL.

This clonotype was recorded many times. This chain connects TRBV20-1 to TRBJ2-7; D uncertain. The CDR3 is 14 amino acids. V shed 3 bases and J shed 0 bases, with 12 bases lying between them. The germline gives CDR1 DFQATT, CDR2 SNEGSKA (reference sequence). The CDR3 DNA sequence: TGCAGTGCTAGGGCCGAGGAGAGCTCCTACGAGCAGTACTTC. It encodes CSARAEESSYEQYF.